The 23 T cell receptor beta chains given below trace back to one sample, sequenced in a study of a mutant IDH1 vaccine in newly diagnosed glioma. Their cognate antigens are unknown. Time point specified: week 5, during vaccination. Vaccination comprised doses that each held 300 ug of mutant IDH1 20-mer peptide, plus topical imiquimod. Assay used: immunoSEQ multiplex PCR; TCRdb lists only in-frame clones, some missing. The repertoire holds tens of thousands of clones, with about 91% as singletons. This material consisted of PBMCs, taken from a glioma patient whose treatment included an IDH1 peptide vaccine. The receptors originated from a woman aged 50 to 65 with glioma.

This rearrangement joins TRBV9 to TRBJ1-2, with 10 bases matching TRBD1. Germline V gene data show CDR1 as SGDLS and CDR2 as YYNGEE. CDR3 length: 15 amino acids. V lost 4 bases and J lost 4; bases outside the gene matches: 7. This CDR3 reads CASSSGQGTTYGYTF. The CDR3 coding sequence is TGTGCCAGCAGCTCGGGACAGGGGACCACCTATGGCTACACCTTC. Full variable domain (missing parts from reference TRBV9 and TRBJ1-2): DSGVTQTPKHLITATGQRVTLRCSPRSGDLSVYWYQQSLDQGLQFLIQYYNGEERAKGNILERFSAQQFPDLHSELNLSSLELGDSALYFCASSSGQGTTYGYTFGSGTRLTVV.

The chain carries TRBV2 and TRBJ1-5; 7 bases are a match to TRBD1. Germline loops: CDR1 SNHLY, CDR2 FYNNEI. J was trimmed by 5 bases and V by 2 bases; bases with no gene match: 6. The CDR3 runs to 15 residues. CDR3 bases: TGTGCCAGCAGTGAATATTCAGGGGGTGATCAGCCCCAGCATTTT. This gives the protein CASSEYSGGDQPQHF.

This clone was recorded only once. The chain carries TRBV9 and TRBJ2-1; D is unresolved. The CDR3 loop spans 14 amino acids. Germline V CDR1 and CDR2: SGDLS, YYNGEE. V lost 0 bases to trimming and J lost 3 bases, with 7 bases between them. CDR3 nucleotides: TGTGCCAGCAGCGTAGGGGGTATCTACAATGAGCAGTTCTTC. Translated, it gives CASSVGGIYNEQFF.

The chain has TRBV7-9 and TRBJ2-5, with D possibly TRBD1 on 7 matching bases. In germline, CDR1 is SEHNR, CDR2 FQNEAQ (reference sequence). V lost 2 bases, J lost 4 bases, and 26 bases lay in between. There are 19 residues in the CDR3. CDR3 sequence reads: CASSLLHVSDREVSETQYF. CDR3 DNA sequence: TGTGCCAGCAGCTTATTGCACGTAAGCGACAGGGAGGTTTCAGAGACCCAGTACTTC.

The chain is built from TRBV6-6 and TRBJ1-5, with D perhaps matching TRBD1 (6 bases). Looked up from germline, CDR1 is MNHNY and CDR2 is SVGAGI (reference sequence). The ends were cut back, 2 bases at V and 5 bases at J, with 7 bases in the middle. This CDR3 has 13 amino acids. CDR3 amino acids: CASSYTGYQPQHF. CDR3 nucleotides: TGTGCCAGCAGTTACACAGGGTATCAGCCCCAGCATTTT.

This chain joins TRBV7-8 and TRBJ1-6; 8 bases agree with TRBD1. Germline lookup yields CDR1 SGHVS and CDR2 FQNEAQ. V was pared by 7 bases and J by 6 bases, with 8 bases of the junction left unmatched. The CDR3 runs to 15 residues. This CDR3 reads CASNSLQGGNSPLHF. The CDR3 DNA follows: TGTGCCAGCAACAGCTTACAGGGGGGTAATTCACCCCTCCACTTT.

CDR3 protein: CASSGTGMGEETQYF. The CDR3 nucleotides read TGCGCCAGCAGCGGCACAGGGATGGGGGAAGAGACCCAGTACTTC. The V gene is TRBV5-1, the J gene TRBJ2-5, with TRBD1 as a possible D gene (6 bases). Trimming pared 4 bases from V and 3 bases from J, leaving 16 bases between. The CDR3 is 15 amino acids. CDR1 is SGHRS, CDR2 YFSETQ, per germline.

The chain recombines TRBV28 with TRBJ1-4; D might be TRBD1 (6 bases). The V gene's germline CDR1 is MDHEN and CDR2 SYDVKM. CDR3 length: 15 amino acids. V dropped 3 bases and J dropped 2 bases, with 10 bases sitting between them. The CDR3 bases are TGTGCCAGCAGTTTGAGGGGGGACACTAATGAAAAACTGTTTTTT. Translated: CASSLRGDTNEKLFF. Filled out from reference TRBV28 and TRBJ1-4, the complete variable domain reads DVKVTQSSRYLVKRTGEKVFLECVQDMDHENMFWYRQDPGLGLRLIYFSYDVKMKEKGDIPEGYSVSREKKERFSLILESASTNQTSMYLCASSLRGDTNEKLFFGSGTQLSVL.

The chain joins TRBV23-1 to TRBJ2-7; D is unclear. TRBV23-1 is marked as an open reading frame, function uncertain. The CDR3 spans 11 residues. V lost 9 bases and J lost 7, with 13 bases in between. Here the CDR3 reads CARLRWQEQYF. In DNA, the CDR3 is TGCGCCAGATTGCGCTGGCAAGAGCAGTACTTC.

This rearrangement joins TRBV14 to TRBJ2-3; D possibly corresponds to TRBD2 (6 bases). Germline V CDR1 and CDR2: SGHDN, FVKESK. This CDR3 comprises 16 residues. The ends were cut back, 4 bases at V and 2 bases at J, with 16 bases in the middle. This CDR3 reads CASSPKWEVFTDTQYF. CDR3 in DNA: TGTGCCAGCAGCCCGAAGTGGGAGGTATTCACAGATACGCAGTATTTT. Using reference TRBV14 and TRBJ2-3 for the parts outside the CDR3, the full variable domain is EAGVTQFPSHSVIEKGQTVTLRCDPISGHDNLYWYRRVMGKEIKFLLHFVKESKQDESGMPNNRFLAERTGGTYSTLKVQPAELEDSGVYFCASSPKWEVFTDTQYFGPGTRLTVL.

V usage is TRBV6-1 and J usage is TRBJ2-7; no clear D. Germline V gene lookup returns CDR1 MNHNS and CDR2 SASEGT. The CDR3 consists of 13 residues. Trimming stripped 8 bases from V and 4 bases from J, with 15 bases between. The CDR3 region has the DNA TGTGCCAGCGAATGGGAATGGGCTTACGAGCAGTACTTC. It translates to CASEWEWAYEQYF.

Regarding this clone: Additional DNA sequences in this sample encode the identical CDR3. The rearrangement links TRBV27 to TRBJ2-7, with a possible D match to TRBD2 (5 bases). CDR1 and CDR2 from the germline V gene are MNHEY and SMNVEV (reference sequence). The V end lost 5 bases, the J end lost 2 bases, and 13 bases lay between the germline ends. The CDR3 loop spans 14 amino acids. The DNA of the CDR3 is TGTGCCAGCAGTCTCAGGACTGATGCCTACGAGCAGTACTTC. Its protein product is CASSLRTDAYEQYF.

The rearrangement links TRBV18 to TRBJ1-1; D gene uncertain. CDR1 and CDR2 from the germline V gene are KGHSH and LQKENI. V lost 3 bases and J lost 4, with 12 bases in between. The CDR3 has 14 amino acids. This chain's CDR3 is CASSPQEYSTEAFF. The CDR3 DNA sequence: TGTGCCAGCTCACCCCAGGAGTATTCCACTGAAGCTTTCTTT.

The gene calls are TRBV27 and TRBJ2-2; D is uncertain. Germline V gives CDR1 MNHEY, CDR2 SMNVEV (reference sequence). This CDR3 region has 16 residues. V lost 2 bases and J lost 4, with 14 bases in between. The CDR3 bases are TGTGCCAGCAGTTTACTAGGGCTATCGGCCACCGGGGAGCTGTTTTTT. Its translation is CASSLLGLSATGELFF.

The chain carries TRBV30 and TRBJ1-6; tentatively, D is TRBD1 (5 bases). V gave up 0 bases and J gave up 7 bases, with 7 bases separating them. Germline CDR1 and CDR2: GTSNPN and SVGIG (reference sequence). The CDR3 runs to 13 residues. CDR3 amino acids: CAWSVQVNSPLHF. CDR3 DNA sequence: TGTGCCTGGAGTGTACAGGTGAATTCACCCCTCCACTTT.

The chain combines TRBV5-1 with TRBJ2-2; TRBD1 aligns across 7 bases. Trimming removed 0 bases from V and 2 bases from J; junction bases left unmatched: 4. Germline V gives CDR1 SGHRS, CDR2 YFSETQ. CDR3 length equals 16 residues. This CDR3 reads CASSLATGANTGELFF. The DNA of the CDR3 is TGCGCCAGCAGCTTGGCCACAGGGGCCAACACCGGGGAGCTGTTTTTT.

This CDR3 reads CSFAGGSQETQYF. The CDR3 DNA is TGCAGCTTCGCGGGGGGCTCCCAAGAGACCCAGTACTTC. The chain uses TRBV29-1 and TRBJ2-5, with 8 bases fitting TRBD2. Germline CDR1 is SQVTM and CDR2 is ANQGSEA. Unmatched junction bases numbered 6, after V lost 8 bases and J lost 1 base. CDR3 length: 13 amino acids.

The chain is built from TRBV5-1 and TRBJ2-5; D unresolved. The length of the CDR3 is 17 residues. From germline, CDR1 is SGHRS and CDR2 YFSETQ. V was pared by 0 bases and J by 1 base, with 16 bases between. The CDR3 DNA reads as TGCGCCAGCAGCTTGGGGATCTCTTATGTCAGCCAAGAGACCCAGTACTTC. Amino acids: CASSLGISYVSQETQYF.

The chain links TRBV10-3 to TRBJ2-1; 11 bases fit TRBD2. Trimming removed 2 bases from V and 8 bases from J; junction bases left unmatched: 2. This CDR3 has 14 amino acids. Germline V gene sequence: CDR1 ENHRY, CDR2 SYGVKD. In nucleotides, the CDR3 is TGTGCCATCAGTGAGGTAGCGGGGGGGCATGAGCAGTTCTTC. It encodes CAISEVAGGHEQFF.

The count of this clone is one. The V gene is TRBV5-1, the J gene TRBJ2-5; 7 nucleotides line up with TRBD1. The germline gives CDR1 SGHRS, CDR2 YFSETQ. V was pared by 6 bases and J by 0 bases, with 2 bases of the junction left unmatched. CDR3 length: 13 amino acids. The CDR3 nucleotides read TGCGCCAGCATCGGGACAGACCAAGAGACCCAGTACTTC. Its protein product is CASIGTDQETQYF.

This sequence joins TRBV5-1 and TRBJ1-1; D may be TRBD1 (6 bases). The CDR3 loop spans 14 amino acids. Between the trimmed V and J ends, which lost 2 bases and 2 bases, there was a span of 10 bases. Looked up from germline, CDR1 is SGHRS and CDR2 is YFSETQ. The CDR3 bases are TGCGCCAGCAGCTTCAGGGGTGGAAACACTGAAGCTTTCTTT. Translation: CASSFRGGNTEAFF.

This clone was recorded once. The rearrangement uses TRBV7-3 and TRBJ2-3, with a possible D match to TRBD1 (5 bases). Trimming took off 5 bases at V and 2 bases at J, with 11 bases between the two ends. Germline CDR1 and CDR2: SGHTA and FQGTGA. This CDR3 spans 14 amino acids. The CDR3 protein is CASSPQGVTDTQYF. The CDR3 DNA is TGTGCCAGCAGCCCGCAAGGGGTCACAGATACGCAGTATTTT.

The chain employs TRBV5-1 and TRBJ2-7; possible D gene TRBD1, 6 bases. Between the trimmed V and J ends, which lost 9 bases and 0 bases, there was a span of 16 bases. CDR1 is SGHRS, CDR2 YFSETQ, per germline. There are 14 residues in the CDR3. The CDR3 DNA is TGCGCCACCCGAGGGGGACAACCCTCCTACGAGCAGTACTTC. It is translated as CATRGGQPSYEQYF.